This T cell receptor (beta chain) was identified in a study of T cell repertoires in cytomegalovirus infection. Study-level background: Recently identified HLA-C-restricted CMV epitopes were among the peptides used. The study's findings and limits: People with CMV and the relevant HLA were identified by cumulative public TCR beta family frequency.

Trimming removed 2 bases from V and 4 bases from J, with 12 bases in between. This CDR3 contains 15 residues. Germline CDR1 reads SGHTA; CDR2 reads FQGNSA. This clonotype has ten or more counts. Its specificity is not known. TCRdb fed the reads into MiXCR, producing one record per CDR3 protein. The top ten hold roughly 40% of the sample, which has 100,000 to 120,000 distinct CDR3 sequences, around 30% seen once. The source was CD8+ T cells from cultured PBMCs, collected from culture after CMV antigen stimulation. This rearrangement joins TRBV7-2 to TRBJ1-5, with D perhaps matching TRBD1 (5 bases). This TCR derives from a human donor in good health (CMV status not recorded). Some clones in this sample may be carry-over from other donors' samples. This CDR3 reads CASSLRGGGNQPQHF. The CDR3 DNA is TGTGCCAGCAGCTTACGGGGGGGGGGAAATCAGCCCCAGCATTTT.